This TCR beta chain was captured in a study of blood T cell repertoires in COVID-19. Across the study: In each case, the material was cDNA or gDNA derived from T cells, B-cell-depleted T cells, or PBMCs.

Source study methods: Researchers report that nucleated cell counts were estimated from reference gene primer amplification. The repertoire was sequenced with immunoSEQ multiplex PCR; TCRdb's copy has only in-frame clones and lacks some. The DNA was the basis for D and trimming; V, J and clone size are from that table. The table has 97,000 or so clones, about four fifths seen once. This clone has a single count. Sequenced: peripheral blood. The sequence was obtained from an elderly woman with active or convalescent COVID-19.

The CDR3 sequence: CSVGGQGSYNEQFF. For the CDR3, the DNA is TGCAGCGTGGGGGGACAGGGGTCCTACAATGAGCAGTTCTTC. V is TRBV29-1 and J is TRBJ2-1, with TRBD1 matching over 10 bases. CDR3 length: 14 amino acids. The germline CDR1 and CDR2 sequences are SQVTM and ANQGSEA. Trimming cost V 6 bases and J 1 base; bases outside gene matches: 3.